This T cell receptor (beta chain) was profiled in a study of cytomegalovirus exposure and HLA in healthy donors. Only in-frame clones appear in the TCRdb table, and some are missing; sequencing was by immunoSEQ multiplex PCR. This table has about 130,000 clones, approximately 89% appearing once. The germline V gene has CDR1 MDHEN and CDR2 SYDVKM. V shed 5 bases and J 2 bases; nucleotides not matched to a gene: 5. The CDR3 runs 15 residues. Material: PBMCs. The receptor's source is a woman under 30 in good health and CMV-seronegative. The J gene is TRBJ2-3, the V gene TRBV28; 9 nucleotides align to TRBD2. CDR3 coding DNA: TGTGCCAGCAGTCCGGGACTAGCATCCACAGATACGCAGTATTTT. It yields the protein CASSPGLASTDTQYF.